Below, 25 T cell receptor beta chains from the same sample are listed, as sequenced in a study of CD8 T cells in Susac syndrome. Reverse transcription of roughly 0.5 to 1 ug RNA was carried out with random hexamers. A single record per CDR3 protein comes from TCRdb applying MiXCR to the immunoSEQ multiplex PCR reads. The sample has some 150,000 distinct CDR3 sequences; approximately 95% are singletons. The sequencing sample was made of CD4+ T cells from PBMCs. Every receptor here comes from a human donor with Susac syndrome.

This clonotype was counted once. The chain couples TRBV3-1 to TRBJ2-2, with no clear D. This CDR3 has 14 amino acids. CDR1 and CDR2 from the germline V gene are LGHDT and YNNKEL (reference sequence). The germline V and J ends were trimmed by 2 bases and 0 bases, with 4 bases remaining between them. The CDR3 sequence: CASSQSPNTGELFF. In DNA form, the CDR3 reads TGTGCCAGCAGCCAATCACCGAACACCGGGGAGCTGTTTTTT.

The chain links TRBV12-3 or TRBV12-4 to TRBJ2-1, with 8 nucleotides matching TRBD1. The CDR3 sequence is 19 residues long. V gave up 5 bases and J gave up 0 bases; unmatched junction bases: 15. Written as DNA, the CDR3 is TGTGCCAGCAGTCCGAGACAGGGGAAATCTTCTAGCTCCTACAATGAGCAGTTCTTC. It is translated as CASSPRQGKSSSSYNEQFF.

The chain employs TRBV20-1 and TRBJ1-6, with a weak D call TRBD1 (5 bases). The V gene lost 6 bases and the J gene lost 11 bases, with 20 bases spanning the gap. Germline CDR1 reads DFQATT; CDR2 reads SNEGSKA (reference sequence). The CDR3 runs 14 residues. The CDR3 loop is CSAEGRDVKTPLHF. The DNA of the CDR3 is TGCAGTGCCGAGGGGAGAGACGTTAAGACACCCCTCCACTTT.

The chain uses TRBV24-1 and TRBJ2-1; no clear D. The CDR3 extends over 12 amino acids. The V end lost 3 bases, the J end lost 4 bases, and 3 bases lay between the germline ends. The germline CDR1 and CDR2 sequences are KGHDR and SFDVKD. The CDR3 sequence: CATSDPYNEQFF. As DNA, the CDR3 is TGTGCCACCAGTGATCCTTACAATGAGCAGTTCTTC.

The V call is TRBV5-4, the J call TRBJ2-1; no definite D call. Trimming cost V 4 bases and J 1 base, with 12 bases left between them. This CDR3 comprises 15 residues. Germline loops: CDR1 SGHNT, CDR2 YYREEE (reference sequence). CDR3 DNA: TGTGCCAGCAGCACCGTCAGGAAGTCCTACAATGAGCAGTTCTTC. Translated, it gives CASSTVRKSYNEQFF.

This clonotype came up once. The rearrangement links TRBV6-1 to TRBJ1-3; D may be TRBD1 (5 bases). CDR3 size: 15 residues. CDR1 and CDR2 (germline): MNHNS, SASEGT. Trimming removed 2 bases at V and 2 bases at J, with 10 bases between. The CDR3 region has the DNA TGTGCCAGCAGTGAACAGGGTCGGCCTGGAAACACCATATATTTT. Residues: CASSEQGRPGNTIYF.

This chain links TRBV9 with TRBJ2-7, with D possibly TRBD2 on 7 matching bases. The CDR3 contains 15 residues. V lost 1 base and J 1 base, leaving 12 bases between the germline ends. Germline-derived CDR1 and CDR2 are SGDLS and YYNGEE. This chain's CDR3 is CASSVRGTTSYEQYF. The CDR3 bases are TGTGCCAGCAGCGTAAGGGGGACTACGTCCTACGAGCAGTACTTC.

The chain links TRBV2 to TRBJ1-1; the match to TRBD1 covers 9 bases. The germline V gene has CDR1 SNHLY and CDR2 FYNNEI. The CDR3 totals 15 residues. The V gene end was trimmed by 4 bases and the J gene end by 5 bases; junction bases not matched to a gene: 8. DNA for the CDR3: TGTGCCAGCAGTGGGGGACAGGGAAAGGGGACTGAAGCTTTCTTT. Encoded protein: CASSGGQGKGTEAFF.

The chain combines TRBV12-3 or TRBV12-4 with TRBJ2-7; 7 bases fit TRBD1. The CDR3 is made up of 15 amino acids. V was pared by 7 bases and J by 4 bases, with 13 bases of the junction left unmatched. DNA of the CDR3: TGTGCCAGCACCGCGACAGGGAGAACCTCGTACGAGCAGTACTTC. Protein sequence: CASTATGRTSYEQYF.

The chain has TRBV20-1 and TRBJ2-7; D is unclear. CDR1 and CDR2 from the germline V gene are DFQATT and SNEGSKA (reference sequence). Between the trimmed V and J ends, which lost 6 bases and 5 bases, there was a span of 11 bases. The CDR3 covers 11 residues. CDR3 in DNA: TGCAGTGCAGACGGCTTGAACGAGCAGTACTTC. As protein: CSADGLNEQYF.

The J gene is TRBJ2-5, the V gene TRBV5-4; TRBD2 matches 7 bases. V was pared by 0 bases and J by 8 bases, with 13 bases of the junction left unmatched. Germline CDR1 reads SGHNT; CDR2 reads YYREEE (reference sequence). CDR3 length equals 16 residues. The CDR3 DNA is TGTGCCAGCAGCTTGGGGGGCGGGGGAGGCAGAGATACCCAGTACTTC. Its protein product is CASSLGGGGGRDTQYF.

This clonotype was seen a single time. CDR3 coding DNA: TGCGCCAGCAGCTCGGGACTAGCGGGGGTGCGAGATACGCAGTATTTT. Translating gives CASSSGLAGVRDTQYF. This sequence joins TRBV5-1 and TRBJ2-3; 14 bases are shared with TRBD2. This CDR3 region has 16 residues. V lost 3 bases and J lost 5; bases outside the gene matches: 5. The germline CDR1 and CDR2 sequences are SGHRS and YFSETQ.

The chain has TRBV20-1 and TRBJ2-7, with D tentatively TRBD1 or TRBD2 (5 bases each). The CDR3 totals 13 residues. V was shortened by 0 bases and J by 7 bases, with 13 bases between the two germline ends. The germline CDR1 and CDR2 sequences are DFQATT and SNEGSKA (reference sequence). DNA of the CDR3: TGCAGTGCTAGAGATGCCCGCAGGGAGGAGCAGTACTTC. Translated, it gives CSARDARREEQYF.

The chain has TRBV19 and TRBJ2-1, with D maybe TRBD1 (6 bases). Per germline, CDR1 LNHDA and CDR2 SQIVND (reference sequence). Trimming pared 6 bases from V and 3 bases from J, leaving 15 bases between. The CDR3 covers 15 residues. The CDR3 reads CASRWQGPVYNEQFF. The CDR3 DNA sequence: TGTGCCAGTAGGTGGCAGGGGCCAGTCTACAATGAGCAGTTCTTC.

The V and J genes are TRBV19 and TRBJ1-6; 7 nucleotides line up with TRBD1. Germline-derived CDR1 and CDR2 are LNHDA and SQIVND (reference sequence). J gave up 7 bases and V 7 bases, and 7 bases lay outside the gene matches. The CDR3 runs to 14 residues. DNA of the CDR3: TGTGCCAGTATGCCCGGGACAGTCAATTCACCCCTCCACTTT. Its translation: CASMPGTVNSPLHF.

The chain joins TRBV29-1 to TRBJ1-2; D not resolved. From germline, CDR1 is SQVTM and CDR2 ANQGSEA. Deletions cut 1 base from V and 2 bases from J, with 11 bases between. This CDR3 spans 14 amino acids. CDR3 sequence reads: CSVEVTAPNYGYTF. The CDR3 DNA reads as TGCAGCGTTGAAGTCACGGCTCCAAACTATGGCTACACCTTC.

This chain joins TRBV5-8 and TRBJ1-5; D remains ambiguous. Germline V gives CDR1 SGHTS, CDR2 YDEGEE. Trimming removed 6 bases at V and 7 bases at J, with 14 bases between. The CDR3 has 13 amino acids. CDR3 sequence reads: CASNWGNGQPQHF. CDR3 nucleotides: TGTGCCAGCAATTGGGGTAATGGCCAGCCCCAGCATTTT.

V gene TRBV12-3 or TRBV12-4 combines with J gene TRBJ2-7; TRBD1 is a possible D gene (6 bases). Deletions cut 6 bases from V and 6 bases from J, with 15 bases between. The CDR3 contains 13 residues. CDR3: CASRPTGFAEQYF. CDR3 coding DNA: TGTGCCAGCAGGCCTACAGGGTTCGCCGAGCAGTACTTC.

The gene calls are TRBV20-1 and TRBJ1-5; a weak D match, TRBD1 (5 bases). The V gene lost 0 bases and the J gene lost 0 bases, with 15 bases spanning the gap. Per germline, CDR1 DFQATT and CDR2 SNEGSKA (reference sequence). The CDR3 consists of 17 residues. CDR3 nucleotide sequence: TGCAGTGCTAGAGATGCCGCGGTGGGGACTAGCAATCAGCCCCAGCATTTT. Its protein product is CSARDAAVGTSNQPQHF.

This chain uses TRBV4-2 with TRBJ1-5, with D uncertain. Trimming cost V 0 bases and J 4 bases, with 7 bases left between them. The CDR3 has 14 residues. The germline V gene has CDR1 LGHNA and CDR2 YNFKEQ. CDR3 protein: CASSQDLGNQPQHF. The CDR3, as DNA: TGTGCCAGCAGCCAAGATCTGGGGAATCAGCCCCAGCATTTT.

V usage is TRBV20-1 and J usage is TRBJ2-5; 7 nucleotides align to TRBD2. The germline gives CDR1 DFQATT, CDR2 SNEGSKA (reference sequence). This CDR3 region has 13 residues. V shed 8 bases, J shed 5 bases, and the junction held 11 bases outside the gene matches. DNA of the CDR3: TGCAGTCCCATGGGGGAGGGAGCGGAGACCCAGTACTTC. Encoded protein: CSPMGEGAETQYF.

CDR3: CSVTGEDGYTF. Written as DNA, the CDR3 is TGCAGCGTGACAGGGGAGGATGGCTACACCTTC. The chain couples TRBV29-1 to TRBJ1-2; the match to TRBD1 covers 8 bases. Per the germline V gene, CDR1 is SQVTM and CDR2 is ANQGSEA. V shed 6 bases, J shed 6 bases, and the junction held 3 bases outside the gene matches. The CDR3 has 11 residues.

V usage is TRBV12-3 or TRBV12-4 and J usage is TRBJ1-2; the D gene is possibly TRBD1 (5 bases). This CDR3 is 15 amino acids long. The germline V and J ends were trimmed by 4 bases and 7 bases, with 19 bases remaining between them. CDR3 amino acids: CASSSTDGLRGGYTF. The CDR3 coding sequence is TGTGCCAGCAGTTCTACGGACGGCCTAAGGGGTGGCTACACCTTC.

V usage is TRBV5-1 and J usage is TRBJ1-6; D gene unclear. The germline CDR1 and CDR2 sequences are SGHRS and YFSETQ. V was cut by 5 bases and J by 9 bases, with 12 bases left in between. The CDR3 is made up of 13 amino acids. DNA of the CDR3: TGCGCCAGCAGGTACTCCCTACTTTCACCCCTCCACTTT. Its protein is CASRYSLLSPLHF.

The chain employs TRBV19 and TRBJ1-2; D possibly corresponds to TRBD1 (6 bases). The CDR3 is 12 amino acids. Germline CDR1 and CDR2: LNHDA and SQIVND (reference sequence). V was cut by 8 bases and J by 7 bases, with 14 bases left in between. CDR3 loop: CASRQEPFGYTF. In DNA, the CDR3 is TGTGCCAGTCGACAGGAACCGTTTGGCTACACCTTC.